Following are 8 T cell receptor beta chains from one sample sequenced in a study of T cell repertoires in cytomegalovirus infection. TCRdb reprocessed the reads via MiXCR and lists one record per CDR3 protein. This sample has about 130,000 distinct CDR3 sequences, with 20% to 30% found just once. No antigen has been identified for these receptors. Sequencing was done on a sample of PBMCs, sequenced either directly or after in vitro stimulation (not recorded which). Source of these receptors: a human donor in good health (CMV status not recorded). Some clones in this sample may be carry-over from other donors' samples.

V is TRBV18 and J is TRBJ1-4, with D possibly being TRBD1 (6 bases). This CDR3 has 16 amino acids. V was shortened by 2 bases and J by 6 bases, with 16 bases between the two germline ends. The germline CDR1 and CDR2 sequences are KGHSH and LQKENI. The CDR3 spells CASSPEAVSGDEKLFF. The CDR3 DNA reads TGTGCCAGCTCACCAGAGGCGGTTTCAGGGGATGAAAAACTGTTTTTT.

This clonotype occurred many times. The chain is built from TRBV6-1 and TRBJ2-3; TRBD2 aligns across 10 bases. There are 19 residues in the CDR3. The V gene's germline CDR1 is MNHNS and CDR2 SASEGT. The J segment lost 4 bases and the V segment lost 4 bases, leaving 17 bases of the junction unmatched. CDR3 loop: CASSAWAAGGPTPADTQYF. CDR3 bases: TGTGCCAGCAGTGCCTGGGCAGCGGGAGGGCCTACACCGGCAGATACGCAGTATTTT.

The table lists this clonotype with a few counts. CDR3 sequence (DNA): TGTGCCAGCAGTTACATGGTTTCGAACACTGAAGCTTTCTTT. Amino acid sequence: CASSYMVSNTEAFF. The V and J genes are TRBV6-5 and TRBJ1-1, with no clear D. Trimming cost V 2 bases and J 1 base, with 8 bases left between them. CDR3 length: 14 residues. The germline gives CDR1 MNHEY, CDR2 SVGAGI.

The J gene is TRBJ2-3, the V gene TRBV20-1; 8 positions match TRBD1. The length of the CDR3 is 15 residues. CDR1 is DFQATT, CDR2 SNEGSKA, per germline (reference sequence). After removal of 0 bases from V and 4 bases from J, the junction contained 6 bases not matched to a gene. The CDR3 loop is CSARDGQGASDTQYF. The CDR3 DNA reads TGCAGTGCTAGAGATGGCCAGGGGGCATCAGATACGCAGTATTTT.

This clonotype was picked up a small number of times. The rearrangement joins TRBV12-3 or TRBV12-4 to TRBJ1-3; D not certain. This CDR3 contains 18 residues. The V end was cut by 2 bases, the J end by 0 bases, with 17 bases between. CDR3 residues: CASSLFSPSESSGNTIYF. The DNA of the CDR3 is TGTGCCAGCAGTTTATTTTCCCCGAGCGAGAGCTCTGGAAACACCATATATTTT.

This clonotype was counted many times. The rearrangement links TRBV7-2 to TRBJ2-1, with TRBD2 identical over 8 bases. This CDR3 spans 18 amino acids. V gave up 3 bases and J gave up 4 bases; unmatched junction bases: 14. CDR1 is SGHTA and CDR2 is FQGNSA in the germline V gene. The DNA of the CDR3 is TGTGCCAGCAGCTTCCCCTCGACCCCGCGGGAGGAATACAATGAGCAGTTCTTC. Translated: CASSFPSTPREEYNEQFF.

The V gene is TRBV6-8, the J gene TRBJ2-3; D call uncertain. The CDR3 loop spans 16 amino acids. Germline lookup yields CDR1 MNHGY and CDR2 SAAAGT. V shed 2 bases and J shed 6 bases, with 18 bases lying between them. CDR3 sequence: CASSYKAIDLKDTQYF. CDR3 coding DNA: TGTGCCAGCAGTTACAAAGCGATTGATTTAAAGGATACGCAGTATTTT.

The CDR3 DNA follows: TGTGCCAGCAGTTTATTGGGGGGCGCGAACACTGAAGCTTTCTTT. Its translation: CASSLLGGANTEAFF. The genes are TRBV27 and TRBJ1-1, with D perhaps TRBD1 (6 bases). Germline assignment: CDR1 MNHEY and CDR2 SMNVEV (reference sequence). The CDR3 has 15 residues. Trimming took off 1 base at V and 1 base at J, with 10 bases between the two ends.